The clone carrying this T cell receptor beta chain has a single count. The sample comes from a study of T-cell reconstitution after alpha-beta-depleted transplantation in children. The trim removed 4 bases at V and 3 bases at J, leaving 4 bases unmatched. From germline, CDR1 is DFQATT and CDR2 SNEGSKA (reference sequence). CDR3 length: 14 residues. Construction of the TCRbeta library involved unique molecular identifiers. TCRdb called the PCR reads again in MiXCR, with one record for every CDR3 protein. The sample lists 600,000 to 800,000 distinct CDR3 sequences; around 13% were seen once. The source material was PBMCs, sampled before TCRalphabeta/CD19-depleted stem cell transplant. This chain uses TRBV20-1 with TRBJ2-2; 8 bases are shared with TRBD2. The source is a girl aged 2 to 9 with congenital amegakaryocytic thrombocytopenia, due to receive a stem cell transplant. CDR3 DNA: TGCAGTGCTAAAGGAGCGGGAGACACCGGGGAGCTGTTTTTT. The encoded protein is CSAKGAGDTGELFF.